This T cell receptor (beta chain) comes out of a study of OX40 agonist ivuxolimab in advanced cancers. Turning to the study itself: Ivuxolimab was administered intravenously to patients at 0.01 to 10 mg/kg every 2 weeks.

This clone was seen more than once but under ten times. Antigen: not known. The junction does not match germline at one end; this may be a read error. This table comes from immunoSEQ multiplex PCR, and its TCRdb copy is limited to in-frame clones, with some not included. Here the sample spans roughly 56,000 clones, 70% to 85% being singletons. The CDR3 is 13 residues long. Per the germline V gene, CDR1 is MRHNA and CDR2 is SNTAGT. Study findings and constraints: The study found that CD8+ T cells averaged more expanded clones than CD4+. The study observed clonal expansion of CD4+ and CD8+ blood T cells by week 6 at 0.1 to 3.0 mg/kg.

This chain links TRBV6-4 with TRBJ1-2, with D unresolved. The receptor was isolated from an adult with an advanced solid tumor such as melanoma, head and neck, liver or kidney cancer. Source: CD4+ or CD8+ T cells sorted from blood, taken in a trial of the OX40 agonist ivuxolimab. DNA of the CDR3: TGTGCCAGCAGCGACTCCTCTGGGCTCGGCTACACCTTC. Translating it yields CASSDSSGLGYTF.